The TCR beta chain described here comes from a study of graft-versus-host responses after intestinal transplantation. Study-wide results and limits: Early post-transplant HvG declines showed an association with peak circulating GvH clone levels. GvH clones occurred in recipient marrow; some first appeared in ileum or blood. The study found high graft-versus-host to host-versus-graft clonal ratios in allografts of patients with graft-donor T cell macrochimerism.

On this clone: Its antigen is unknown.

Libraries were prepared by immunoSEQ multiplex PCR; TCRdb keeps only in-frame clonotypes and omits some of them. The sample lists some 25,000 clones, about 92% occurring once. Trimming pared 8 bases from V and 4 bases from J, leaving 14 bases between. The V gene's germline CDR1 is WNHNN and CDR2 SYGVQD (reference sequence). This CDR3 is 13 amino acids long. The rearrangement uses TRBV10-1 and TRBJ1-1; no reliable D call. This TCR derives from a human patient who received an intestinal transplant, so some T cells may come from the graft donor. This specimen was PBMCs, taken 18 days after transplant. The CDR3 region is CASSTREGTEAFF. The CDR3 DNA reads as TGCGCCAGCTCCACTCGCGAGGGCACTGAAGCTTTCTTT.